Listed below are T cell receptor beta chains from one sample, sequenced in a study of blood T cell repertoires in COVID-19. Only in-frame clones appear in the TCRdb table, and some are missing; sequencing was by immunoSEQ multiplex PCR. Of around 220,000 clones detected, 82% appear once; the ten largest clones hold 4% to 6%. Sequencing was done on a sample of peripheral blood. The receptors originated from an elderly woman with active or convalescent COVID-19. The CDR3 runs from the conserved cysteine through the conserved F or W. D genes are given only for firm matches. For some rows the clone size is stated as once, few or many, or as a class when expanded; others skip it.

size: .; V: TRBV2; J: TRBJ1-5; D: .; CDR3: CASSEDNRVGNQPQHF; DNA: TGTGCCAGCAGTGAGGACAACCGAGTGGGCAATCAGCCCCAGCATTTT
size: .; V: TRBV28; J: TRBJ1-4; D: TRBD1; CDR3: CASRGQGANEKLFF; DNA: TGTGCCAGCAGAGGACAGGGGGCGAATGAAAAACTGTTTTTT
size: .; V: TRBV24-1; J: TRBJ2-1; D: .; CDR3: CATSDLPGGGEQFF; DNA: TGTGCCACCAGTGATCTGCCGGGCGGAGGTGAGCAGTTCTTC
size: .; V: TRBV28; J: TRBJ1-4; D: .; CDR3: CASSFERVEKLFF; DNA: TGTGCCAGCAGTTTTGAGAGGGTTGAAAAACTGTTTTTT
size: .; V: TRBV7-2; J: TRBJ2-7; D: .; CDR3: CASSARWRPYEQYF; DNA: TGTGCCAGCAGCGCGAGGTGGAGGCCTTACGAGCAGTACTTC
size: few; V: TRBV30; J: TRBJ1-4; D: .; CDR3: CAWSVTHGEKLFF; DNA: TGTGCCTGGAGTGTAACCCACGGGGAAAAACTGTTTTTT
size: .; V: TRBV10-3; J: TRBJ2-7; D: TRBD2; CDR3: CAISELGLAGGSYEQYF; DNA: TGTGCCATCAGTGAGCTGGGATTAGCGGGAGGCTCCTACGAGCAGTACTTC
size: .; V: TRBV2; J: TRBJ1-1; D: TRBD1; CDR3: CASIRQGGGTEAFF; DNA: TGTGCCAGCATCCGACAGGGTGGCGGCACTGAAGCTTTCTTT
size: .; V: TRBV19; J: TRBJ1-5; D: TRBD1; CDR3: CASSRLGQGNQPQHF; DNA: TGTGCCAGTAGCCGATTGGGACAGGGGAATCAGCCCCAGCATTTT
size: once; V: TRBV16; J: TRBJ1-2; D: .; CDR3: CASSQSGRESGYTF; DNA: TGTGCCAGCAGCCAATCTGGCAGGGAAAGCGGCTACACCTTC
size: .; V: TRBV2; J: TRBJ1-6; D: TRBD1; CDR3: CASRRVRQGYNSPLHF; DNA: TGTGCCAGCAGGCGAGTACGACAGGGCTATAATTCACCCCTCCACTTT
size: .; V: TRBV27; J: TRBJ1-1; D: TRBD1; CDR3: CASSPRDRGNTEAFF; DNA: TGTGCCAGCAGTCCGCGTGACAGGGGGAACACTGAAGCTTTCTTT
size: .; V: TRBV28; J: TRBJ2-7; D: TRBD2; CDR3: CASSLAGTSGGGEQYF; DNA: TGTGCCAGCAGTTTGGCGGGGACTAGCGGGGGTGGGGAGCAGTACTTC
size: once; V: TRBV3-1/TRBV3-2; J: TRBJ1-5; D: .; CDR3: CASSQDAGPRQPQHF; DNA: TGTGCCAGCAGCCAAGATGCAGGGCCTCGGCAGCCCCAGCATTTT
size: .; V: TRBV19; J: TRBJ2-3; D: .; CDR3: CASSPRQTSTDTQYF; DNA: TGTGCCAGTAGTCCGCGACAGACATCCACAGATACGCAGTATTTT
size: .; V: TRBV5-6; J: TRBJ2-2; D: .; CDR3: CASSDNTLANTGELFF; DNA: TGTGCCAGCAGCGACAACACCCTCGCGAACACCGGGGAGCTGTTTTTT
size: once; V: TRBV10-2; J: TRBJ2-7; D: TRBD2; CDR3: CASSKNLAGVDEQYF; DNA: TGCGCCAGCAGTAAAAATCTAGCGGGAGTGGACGAGCAGTACTTC
size: .; V: TRBV2; J: TRBJ2-3; D: TRBD1; CDR3: CASSETTGGDTQYF; DNA: TGTGCCAGCAGTGAAACGACAGGGGGAGATACGCAGTATTTT
size: few; V: TRBV5-1; J: TRBJ1-1; D: TRBD1; CDR3: CASSLQGAGTEAFF; DNA: TGCGCCAGCAGCTTACAGGGGGCCGGCACTGAAGCTTTCTTT
size: .; V: TRBV28; J: TRBJ2-1; D: TRBD2; CDR3: CASSYFGGSGSGEQFF; DNA: TGTGCCAGCAGCTATTTTGGGGGTAGCGGGAGCGGTGAGCAGTTCTTC
size: .; V: TRBV5-1; J: TRBJ1-6; D: .; CDR3: CASSLEQDNSPLHF; DNA: TGCGCCAGCAGCTTGGAACAGGATAATTCACCCCTCCACTTT
size: .; V: TRBV14; J: TRBJ1-2; D: .; CDR3: CASSLSLVDGYTF; DNA: TGTGCCAGCAGCCTCAGTCTGGTGGATGGCTACACCTTC
size: .; V: TRBV6-6; J: TRBJ1-1; D: TRBD1; CDR3: CASGTRGQNTEAFF; DNA: TGTGCCAGCGGAACCAGGGGGCAGAACACTGAAGCTTTCTTT
size: .; V: TRBV6-5; J: TRBJ2-2; D: TRBD1; CDR3: CASSYTDRGPPGELFF; DNA: TGTGCCAGCAGTTACACGGACAGGGGGCCACCCGGGGAGCTGTTTTTT
size: .; V: TRBV9; J: TRBJ2-7; D: TRBD1; CDR3: CASSVSLPGTGTYEQYF; DNA: TGTGCCAGCAGCGTGTCTCTCCCCGGGACAGGTACCTACGAGCAGTACTTC
size: few; V: TRBV5-1; J: TRBJ2-7; D: TRBD2; CDR3: CASSRAGGPGEQYF; DNA: TGCGCCAGCAGCAGAGCGGGAGGGCCTGGGGAGCAGTACTTC
size: .; V: TRBV28; J: TRBJ1-3; D: .; CDR3: CASRTGGAGNTIYF; DNA: TGTGCCAGCAGAACGGGGGGGGCTGGAAACACCATATATTTT
size: .; V: TRBV30; J: TRBJ2-1; D: .; CDR3: CAWSAQVIKQFF; DNA: TGTGCCTGGAGCGCTCAGGTCATAAAGCAGTTCTTC
size: .; V: TRBV5-1; J: TRBJ1-5; D: .; CDR3: CASSQGGVEGQPQHF; DNA: TGCGCCAGCAGCCAAGGGGGAGTCGAGGGTCAGCCCCAGCATTTT
size: .; V: TRBV4-2; J: TRBJ2-1; D: TRBD2; CDR3: CASSHRGLPNEQFF; DNA: TGTGCCAGCAGCCATCGGGGACTACCCAATGAGCAGTTCTTC
size: .; V: TRBV2; J: TRBJ1-4; D: .; CDR3: CASSAGRLNEKLFF; DNA: TGTGCCAGCAGCGCGGGACGGCTTAATGAAAAACTGTTTTTT
size: .; V: TRBV28; J: TRBJ1-1; D: TRBD1; CDR3: CASTLRDSFFMNTEAFF; DNA: TGTGCCAGCACCCTCCGGGACAGCTTTTTTATGAACACTGAAGCTTTCTTT
size: .; V: TRBV7-9; J: TRBJ1-2; D: .; CDR3: CASSLIGGYGGYTF; DNA: TGTGCCAGCAGCTTAATCGGAGGGTATGGTGGCTACACCTTC
size: .; V: TRBV4-1; J: TRBJ1-2; D: TRBD1; CDR3: CASSQAGTGGSLYGYTF; DNA: TGCGCCAGCAGCCAAGCCGGGACAGGGGGCTCCCTCTATGGCTACACCTTC
size: .; V: TRBV30; J: TRBJ1-1; D: .; CDR3: CAWSGWGQGNTEAFF; DNA: TGTGCCTGGAGTGGTTGGGGGCAGGGGAACACTGAAGCTTTCTTT
size: .; V: TRBV5-1; J: TRBJ1-6; D: TRBD1; CDR3: CASSLETPGQGNSPLHF; DNA: TGCGCCAGCAGCTTAGAAACGCCGGGACAGGGAAATTCACCCCTCCACTTT
size: .; V: TRBV5-4; J: TRBJ2-1; D: TRBD2; CDR3: CASSLGGLAGSYNEQFF; DNA: TGTGCCAGCAGCTTGGGCGGACTAGCGGGATCCTACAATGAGCAGTTCTTC
size: .; V: TRBV11-2; J: TRBJ1-5; D: .; CDR3: CASSLGGGLNQPQHF; DNA: TGTGCCAGCAGCTTAGGCGGAGGCCTCAATCAGCCCCAGCATTTT
size: .; V: TRBV3-1/TRBV3-2; J: TRBJ1-6; D: TRBD1; CDR3: CASSQGTGVNSPLHF; DNA: TGTGCCAGCAGCCAAGGGACAGGGGTAAACTCACCCCTCCACTTT
size: .; V: TRBV19; J: TRBJ2-5; D: TRBD1; CDR3: CATQQGARQETQYF; DNA: TGTGCCACCCAGCAGGGGGCGAGGCAAGAGACCCAGTACTTC
size: .; V: TRBV7-9; J: TRBJ1-5; D: .; CDR3: CASSLAGQGGQPQHF; DNA: TGTGCCAGCAGCTTAGCGGGGCAGGGCGGTCAGCCCCAGCATTTT
size: .; V: TRBV3-1/TRBV3-2; J: TRBJ2-5; D: TRBD2; CDR3: CASSQVTSGRSRQETQYF; DNA: TGTGCCAGCAGCCAAGTAACTAGCGGGAGGAGTCGGCAAGAGACCCAGTACTTC
size: .; V: TRBV5-1; J: TRBJ2-2; D: TRBD1; CDR3: CASSSIDRAPNTGELFF; DNA: TGCGCCAGCAGCTCCATTGACAGGGCCCCGAACACCGGGGAGCTGTTTTTT
size: .; V: TRBV11-2; J: TRBJ1-2; D: .; CDR3: CASSLVGSGSDYGYTF; DNA: TGTGCCAGCAGCTTAGTGGGGTCGGGGTCGGACTATGGCTACACCTTC
size: .; V: TRBV5-1; J: TRBJ1-3; D: .; CDR3: CASSRETVVGNTIYF; DNA: TGCGCCAGCAGCAGAGAGACAGTCGTTGGAAACACCATATATTTT
size: .; V: TRBV11-3; J: TRBJ2-2; D: .; CDR3: CASSRQAANTGELFF; DNA: TGTGCCAGCAGCCGACAGGCCGCGAACACCGGGGAGCTGTTTTTT
size: .; V: TRBV28; J: TRBJ2-5; D: .; CDR3: CASSLYRETQYF; DNA: TGTGCCAGCAGTTTATACCGGGAGACCCAGTACTTC
size: few; V: TRBV5-6; J: TRBJ1-2; D: .; CDR3: CASSRGRGHHYGYTF; DNA: TGTGCCAGCAGCCGGGGGCGGGGGCATCACTATGGCTACACCTTC
size: .; V: TRBV9; J: TRBJ2-1; D: .; CDR3: CASSVGVTRLNNEQFF; DNA: TGTGCCAGCAGCGTAGGGGTGACTCGCTTAAACAATGAGCAGTTCTTC
size: few; V: TRBV5-1; J: TRBJ1-5; D: .; CDR3: CASSLEGPDSRQPQHF; DNA: TGCGCCAGCAGCTTGGAAGGTCCCGACTCCAGACAGCCCCAGCATTTT
size: .; V: TRBV10-3; J: TRBJ1-2; D: TRBD1; CDR3: CASTGTGYGYTF; DNA: TGTGCCTCCACTGGGACAGGCTATGGCTACACCTTC
size: .; V: TRBV6-1; J: TRBJ2-5; D: .; CDR3: CASSEAKVRGETQYF; DNA: TGTGCCAGCAGTGAAGCTAAAGTACGGGGAGAGACCCAGTACTTC
size: once; V: TRBV20-1; J: TRBJ2-5; D: .; CDR3: CSASGTQETQYF; DNA: TGCAGTGCTAGTGGCACTCAAGAGACCCAGTACTTC
size: many; V: TRBV27; J: TRBJ2-3; D: .; CDR3: CASSASESTDTQYF; DNA: TGTGCCAGCAGTGCTAGCGAGAGCACAGATACGCAGTATTTT
size: .; V: TRBV12-5; J: TRBJ1-6; D: TRBD1; CDR3: CASVGRGQGSNSPLHF; DNA: TGTGCTAGTGTAGGGAGAGGACAGGGTTCGAATTCACCCCTCCACTTT
size: .; V: TRBV23-1; J: TRBJ2-1; D: TRBD2; CDR3: CASSPELAGDLNEQFF; DNA: TGCGCCAGCAGTCCCGAACTAGCGGGAGACCTCAATGAGCAGTTCTTC
size: once; V: TRBV2; J: TRBJ2-5; D: .; CDR3: CASSDGSAGETQYF; DNA: TGTGCCAGCAGTGACGGTAGCGCTGGGGAGACCCAGTACTTC
size: once; V: TRBV28; J: TRBJ2-1; D: TRBD1; CDR3: CASEGTGGGYNEQFF; DNA: TGTGCCAGCGAAGGGACAGGGGGCGGGTACAATGAGCAGTTCTTC
size: .; V: TRBV5-1; J: TRBJ2-1; D: .; CDR3: CASSLEPSSYNEQFF; DNA: TGCGCCAGCAGCTTGGAACCTAGCTCCTACAATGAGCAGTTCTTC